The sample holds one count of the clone carrying this T cell receptor beta chain. The antigen remains unidentified. The source of the sample is a study of cytomegalovirus exposure and HLA in healthy donors. Overall study findings and caveats: With high specificity and sensitivity, the classifier reportedly diagnosed cytomegalovirus status.

Germline values: CDR1 KGHSH, CDR2 LQKENI. V was cut by 3 bases and J by 3 bases, with 8 bases left in between. The CDR3 has 13 residues. Researchers ran the PCR with 60 Vbeta and 13 Jbeta primers. Clones were sequenced by immunoSEQ multiplex PCR, and TCRdb holds only the in-frame ones, with some missing. The table records roughly 90,000 clones, about 80% of them present only once. Specimen: PBMCs. This chain uses TRBV18 with TRBJ1-1; unclear D gene. The sequence was collected from a man aged 25-40 years in good health and CMV-seronegative. The CDR3 sequence is CASSPGLDTEAFF. Here the CDR3 DNA reads TGTGCCAGCTCACCTGGACTCGACACTGAAGCTTTCTTT. Drawing the rest from reference TRBV18 and TRBJ1-1, the complete variable domain is NAGVMQNPRHLVRRRGQEARLRCSPMKGHSHVYWYRQLPEEGLKFMVYLQKENIIDESGMPKERFSAEFPKEGPSILRIQQVVRGDSAAYFCASSPGLDTEAFFGQGTRLTVV.